The clone carrying this T cell receptor beta chain was detected once. Data came from immunoSEQ multiplex PCR; TCRdb stores just in-frame clones and leaves some out. The sample consists of 20,000 to 25,000 clones, roughly 93% of them appearing once. The CDR3 consists of 19 residues. V lost 1 base to trimming and J lost 0 bases, with 20 bases between them. Per the germline V gene, CDR1 is MNHEY and CDR2 is SMNVEV (reference sequence). This specimen comes from a study of a mutant IDH1 vaccine in newly diagnosed glioma. Time point indicated: baseline, week 1 (first vaccination visit). The treatment here: pre-vaccination baseline after standard-of-care therapy. Patients carried new grade 3 or 4 IDH1-mutant astrocytomas lacking nuclear ATRX.

The chain recombines TRBV27 with TRBJ2-3; D is possibly TRBD1 or TRBD2 (6 bases each). Material: PBMCs, obtained from a glioma patient treated with radiotherapy, temozolomide or both. The source of this sequence is a middle-aged man with glioma. CDR3 loop: CASSLLGGTTVTSTDTQYF. The CDR3, as DNA: TGTGCCAGCAGTTTATTAGGGGGGACAACCGTCACTAGCACAGATACGCAGTATTTT.